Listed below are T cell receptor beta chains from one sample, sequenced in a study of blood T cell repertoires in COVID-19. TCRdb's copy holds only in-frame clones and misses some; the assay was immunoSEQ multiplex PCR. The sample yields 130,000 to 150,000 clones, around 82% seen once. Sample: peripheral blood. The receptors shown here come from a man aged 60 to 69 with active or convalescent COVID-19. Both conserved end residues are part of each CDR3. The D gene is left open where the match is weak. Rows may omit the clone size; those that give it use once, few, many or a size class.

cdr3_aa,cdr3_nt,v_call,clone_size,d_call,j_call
CASTKATGFNSYNEQFF,TGTGCCAGCACCAAAGCGACAGGGTTCAACTCCTACAATGAGCAGTTCTTC,TRBV11-2,.,TRBD1,TRBJ2-1
CASSLVGRQAEELFF,TGTGCCAGCAGCTTAGTGGGTCGACAGGCGGAGGAGCTGTTTTTT,TRBV11-2,.,.,TRBJ2-2
CASSLSGGHNEQFF,TGTGCCAGCAGCCTTAGCGGAGGCCACAATGAGCAGTTCTTC,TRBV7-3,.,.,TRBJ2-1
CASSQDSTYNEQFF,TGTGCCAGCAGCCAAGACAGTACCTACAATGAGCAGTTCTTC,TRBV3-1/TRBV3-2,.,.,TRBJ2-1
CASKTFSSGNTIYF,TGTGCCAGCAAGACATTTAGTTCTGGAAACACCATATATTTT,TRBV7-8,.,.,TRBJ1-3
CASSGDRAGGKLFF,TGTGCCAGCAGTGGGGACAGGGCAGGTGGAAAACTGTTTTTT,TRBV27,.,TRBD1,TRBJ1-4
CATSALGGSWEREQFF,TGTGCCACCAGTGCCCTCGGCGGCTCGTGGGAGAGGGAGCAGTTCTTC,TRBV24-1,.,.,TRBJ2-1
CAWSAGFFQPQHF,TGTGCCTGGAGTGCAGGGTTCTTTCAGCCCCAGCATTTT,TRBV30,.,.,TRBJ1-5
CASSLLAGGPRETQYF,TGTGCCAGCAGTTTGTTAGCGGGAGGGCCTAGAGAGACCCAGTACTTC,TRBV6-2/TRBV6-3,.,TRBD2,TRBJ2-5
CASSLGAALNTGELFF,TGTGCCAGCAGCTTAGGGGCAGCCTTAAACACCGGGGAGCTGTTTTTT,TRBV7-8,.,.,TRBJ2-2
CASSQGGDDYNEQFF,TGTGCCAGCAGTCAGGGCGGGGACGATTACAATGAGCAGTTCTTC,TRBV11-3,.,.,TRBJ2-1
CASSTLEANVLTF,TGTGCCAGTAGTACGCTAGAGGCCAACGTCCTGACTTTC,TRBV19,.,.,TRBJ2-6
CASSPGVTSYNEQFF,TGTGCCAGCAGCCCGGGTGTAACCTCCTACAATGAGCAGTTCTTC,TRBV7-3,.,.,TRBJ2-1
CASSYLAGVGETQYF,TGTGCCAGCAGTTACCTAGCGGGAGTTGGGGAGACCCAGTACTTC,TRBV27,.,TRBD2,TRBJ2-5
CASSLEARGGGEQFF,TGTGCCAGCAGCTTAGAGGCTAGAGGGGGTGGTGAGCAGTTCTTC,TRBV7-2,.,.,TRBJ2-1
CSASKGLPGEQPQHF,TGCAGCGCCTCCAAAGGACTCCCGGGAGAACAGCCCCAGCATTTT,TRBV29-1,.,.,TRBJ1-5
CASSLDRGWDEQYF,TGTGCCAGCAGCTTGGACAGGGGATGGGACGAGCAGTACTTC,TRBV5-4,.,TRBD1,TRBJ2-7
CASSLRDYEQYF,TGTGCCAGCAGCTTACGGGACTACGAGCAGTACTTC,TRBV7-2,.,.,TRBJ2-7
CASSQPGLAGSLNTGELFF,TGCGCCAGCAGCCAACCTGGACTAGCGGGATCACTGAACACCGGGGAGCTGTTTTTT,TRBV4-1,.,TRBD2,TRBJ2-2
CASSLARRQHGYTF,TGCGCCAGCAGCTTGGCGCGGAGACAGCATGGCTACACCTTC,TRBV5-1,.,.,TRBJ1-2
CASTSGTGLTEQYF,TGTGCCAGCACCTCCGGGACAGGGTTAACCGAGCAGTACTTC,TRBV11-2,.,TRBD1,TRBJ2-7
CATSGGGDSYEQYF,TGTGCCACCAGCGGCGGGGGGGACTCCTACGAGCAGTACTTC,TRBV15,.,TRBD2,TRBJ2-7
CASSQDTGLNTIYF,TGTGCCAGCAGCCAAGATACAGGGCTGAACACCATATATTTT,TRBV3-1/TRBV3-2,.,.,TRBJ1-3
CAWSNIREGDTQYF,TGTGCCTGGAGTAATATTAGGGAGGGAGATACGCAGTATTTT,TRBV30,once,TRBD2,TRBJ2-3
CASSQVSGLYNEQFF,TGCGCCAGCAGCCAAGTTAGCGGCCTCTACAATGAGCAGTTCTTC,TRBV4-3,.,.,TRBJ2-1
CATSQFARSSYEQYF,TGTGCCACCAGTCAATTTGCTCGCAGCTCCTACGAGCAGTACTTC,TRBV24-1,.,.,TRBJ2-7
CAINPSGTPTGELFF,TGTGCCATCAACCCTAGCGGGACCCCTACCGGGGAGCTGTTTTTT,TRBV28,.,TRBD2,TRBJ2-2
CSVGSLNEKLFF,TGCAGCGTTGGTAGTCTTAATGAAAAACTGTTTTTT,TRBV29-1,once,.,TRBJ1-4
CASSVTSGRAPYNEQFF,TGCGCCAGCAGCGTGACTAGCGGGAGGGCCCCTTACAATGAGCAGTTCTTC,TRBV5-1,.,TRBD2,TRBJ2-1
CASSPPEQTSLYGYTF,TGTGCCAGCTCACCACCGGAACAGACCTCGCTCTATGGCTACACCTTC,TRBV18,.,.,TRBJ1-2
CSVEDRKGGRAFF,TGCAGCGTTGAAGATCGTAAAGGGGGCCGAGCTTTCTTT,TRBV29-1,.,TRBD1,TRBJ1-1
CASSHGSGLAGGYYNEQFF,TGTGCCAGCAGCCATGGATCGGGACTAGCGGGAGGGTACTACAATGAGCAGTTCTTC,TRBV3-1/TRBV3-2,few,TRBD2,TRBJ2-1
CASSSGQFFTYEQYF,TGTGCCAGCAGCAGCGGACAGTTTTTTACCTACGAGCAGTACTTC,TRBV5-8,.,.,TRBJ2-7
CASSGQGSNQPQHF,TGTGCCAGCAGTGGACAGGGGAGCAATCAGCCCCAGCATTTT,TRBV2,.,TRBD1,TRBJ1-5
CASTLKTGTGGKHEQYF,TGTGCCAGTACCCTGAAGACGGGGACGGGAGGTAAACACGAGCAGTACTTC,TRBV19,.,TRBD2,TRBJ2-7
CATSPANSGRSYEQYF,TGTGCCACCAGTCCTGCGAACAGCGGCCGATCCTACGAGCAGTACTTC,TRBV24-1,few,.,TRBJ2-7
CASSLTGGEQYF,TGTGCCAGCAGCCTTACAGGGGGCGAGCAGTACTTC,TRBV6-2/TRBV6-3,many,TRBD1,TRBJ2-7
CASSHRDRSSYNEQFF,TGTGCCAGCAGCCACCGGGACAGAAGCTCCTACAATGAGCAGTTCTTC,TRBV7-8,many,TRBD1,TRBJ2-1
CASSSLGNEKLFF,TGTGCCAGCAGCTCGCTGGGCAATGAAAAACTGTTTTTT,TRBV13,.,.,TRBJ1-4
CASLEGRDSPLHF,TGTGCCAGTCTCGAAGGGCGGGATTCACCCCTCCACTTT,TRBV28,.,.,TRBJ1-6
CASSLGGPGNTIYF,TGTGCCAGCAGTTTGGGGGGGCCCGGAAACACCATATATTTT,TRBV28,.,.,TRBJ1-3
CASNLEGARGYTF,TGTGCCAGCAACCTAGAGGGGGCTCGAGGCTACACCTTC,TRBV13,.,TRBD1,TRBJ1-2
CASSFRETQYF,TGTGCCAGCAGTTTCAGGGAGACCCAGTACTTC,TRBV12-3/TRBV12-4,.,.,TRBJ2-5